The present T cell receptor (beta chain) was sequenced within a study of tissue T cells after allogeneic stem cell transplantation. Study-level results: Tissue-detected TCR repertoire was only partly captured by blood and spleen T cells. Which tissue TCRs were alloreactive or antigen-specific was not determined. Some clones might be persisting host cells.

Trimming removed 6 bases at V and 0 bases at J, with 12 bases between. The CDR3 length is 15 residues. In germline, CDR1 is SNHLY, CDR2 FYNNEI. Retrospectively chosen non-transplant comparators had other cancers and at least five gastrointestinal samples, without known gastrointestinal disease. Autopsy tissues spanned esophagus to rectum, liver, skin, and lymphoid organs including spleen. Comments on this clone: As yet, its antigen is unknown.

Using immunoSEQ multiplex PCR, the repertoire was profiled, and TCRdb retains in-frame clones only, with some absent. Seen here are 4,100 or so clones, roughly 70% observed once, and the top ten hold over 8%. Sequencing was performed on left colon tissue, taken at autopsy. This chain links TRBV2 with TRBJ1-5; a weak D match, TRBD1 (6 bases). The TCR sequence derives from a woman aged 18 to 49 with breast cancer. Here the CDR3 reads CASSQGPDSNQPQHF. The CDR3 bases are TGTGCCAGCAGCCAGGGGCCCGATAGCAATCAGCCCCAGCATTTT. The full variable domain, its missing parts supplied by reference TRBV2 and TRBJ1-5, is EPEVTQTPSHQVTQMGQEVILRCVPISNHLYFYWYRQILGQKVEFLVSFYNNEISEKSEIFDDQFSVERPDGSNFTLKIRSTKLEDSAMYFCASSQGPDSNQPQHFGDGTRLSIL.